This T cell receptor (beta chain) came from a study of blood T cell repertoires in COVID-19. The repertoire was sequenced with immunoSEQ multiplex PCR; TCRdb's copy has only in-frame clones and lacks some. The sample yields fewer than 500,000 clones, 88% seen once. Per the germline V gene, CDR1 is SNHLY and CDR2 is FYNNEI. Trimming pared 6 bases from V and 3 bases from J, leaving 15 bases between. The CDR3 runs to 15 residues. Material: PBMCs or T cells enriched from blood (not recorded which). This rearrangement joins TRBV2 to TRBJ2-1; D might be TRBD1 (6 bases). This receptor was taken from a woman aged 25 to 39 with acute COVID-19. CDR3 in amino acids: CASRTQGSGYNEQFF. Here the CDR3 DNA reads TGTGCCAGCAGGACCCAGGGGTCGGGCTACAATGAGCAGTTCTTC.